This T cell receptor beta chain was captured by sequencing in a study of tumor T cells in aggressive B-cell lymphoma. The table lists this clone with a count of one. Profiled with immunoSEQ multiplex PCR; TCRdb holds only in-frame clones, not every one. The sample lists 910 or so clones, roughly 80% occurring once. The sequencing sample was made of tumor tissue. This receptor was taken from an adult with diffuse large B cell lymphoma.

The CDR3 here is CASSQNPLPSGRGQGEQYF. DNA for the CDR3: TGCGCCAGCAGTCAAAACCCCCTTCCTAGCGGGAGAGGTCAGGGCGAGCAGTACTTC. This chain uses TRBV23-1 with TRBJ2-7; 10 bases are a match to TRBD2. TRBV23-1 is an ORF, with its function uncertain. The CDR3 is 19 amino acids. V lost 2 bases and J lost 6; bases outside the gene matches: 19.